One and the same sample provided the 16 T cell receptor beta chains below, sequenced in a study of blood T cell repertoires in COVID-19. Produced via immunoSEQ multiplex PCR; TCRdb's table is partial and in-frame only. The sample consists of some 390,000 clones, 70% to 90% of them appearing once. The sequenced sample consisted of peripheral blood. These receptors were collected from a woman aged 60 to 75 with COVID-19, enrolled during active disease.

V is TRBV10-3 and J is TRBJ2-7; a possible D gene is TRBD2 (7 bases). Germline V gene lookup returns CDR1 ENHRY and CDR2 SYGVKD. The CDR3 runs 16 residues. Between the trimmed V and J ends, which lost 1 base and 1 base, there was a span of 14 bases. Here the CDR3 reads CAISEWDGGRSYEQYF. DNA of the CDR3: TGTGCCATCAGTGAGTGGGACGGGGGGCGATCCTACGAGCAGTACTTC.

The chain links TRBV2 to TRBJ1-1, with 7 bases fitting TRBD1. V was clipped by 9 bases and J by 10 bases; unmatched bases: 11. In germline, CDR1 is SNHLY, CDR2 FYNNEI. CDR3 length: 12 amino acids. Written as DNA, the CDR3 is TGTGCCAGTATGGAGTCGGGACAGCGAGCTTTCTTT. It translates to CASMESGQRAFF.

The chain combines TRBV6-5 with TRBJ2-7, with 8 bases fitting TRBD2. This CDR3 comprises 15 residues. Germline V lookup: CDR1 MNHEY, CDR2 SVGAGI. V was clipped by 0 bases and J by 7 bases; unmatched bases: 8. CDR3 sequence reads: CASSYSSRGGGEQYF. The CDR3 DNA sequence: TGTGCCAGCAGTTACTCCTCACGGGGGGGAGGAGAGCAGTACTTC.

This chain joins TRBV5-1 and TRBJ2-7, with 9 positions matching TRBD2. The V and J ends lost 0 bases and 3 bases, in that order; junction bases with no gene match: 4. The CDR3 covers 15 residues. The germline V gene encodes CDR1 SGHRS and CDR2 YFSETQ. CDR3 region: CASSLASGAGYEQYF. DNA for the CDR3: TGCGCCAGCAGCTTGGCTAGCGGGGCCGGCTACGAGCAGTACTTC.

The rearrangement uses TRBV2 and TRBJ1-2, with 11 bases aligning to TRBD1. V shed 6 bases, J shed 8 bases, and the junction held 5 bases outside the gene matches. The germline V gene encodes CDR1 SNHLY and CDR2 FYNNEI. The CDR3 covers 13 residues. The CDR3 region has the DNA TGTGCCAGCAGCGCAGGGACAGGGGGAGGCTACACCTTC. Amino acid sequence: CASSAGTGGGYTF.

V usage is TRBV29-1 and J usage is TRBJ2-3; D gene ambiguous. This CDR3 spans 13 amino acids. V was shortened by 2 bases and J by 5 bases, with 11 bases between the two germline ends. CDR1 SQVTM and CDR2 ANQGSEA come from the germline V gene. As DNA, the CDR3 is TGCAGCGTTGAACGTCTTTCCCTAGATACGCAGTATTTT. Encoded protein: CSVERLSLDTQYF.

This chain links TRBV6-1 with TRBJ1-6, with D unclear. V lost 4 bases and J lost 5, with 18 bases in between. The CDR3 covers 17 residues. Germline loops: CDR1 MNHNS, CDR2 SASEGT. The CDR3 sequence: CASSGSLPRVHNSPLHF. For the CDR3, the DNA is TGTGCCAGCAGTGGGAGTCTCCCTCGCGTACATAATTCACCCCTCCACTTT.

The CDR3 DNA reads as TGTGCCAGCAGCAGACTAGCGGGGGGGCCAGATACGCAGTATTTT. It specifies CASSRLAGGPDTQYF. The V and J genes are TRBV6-4 and TRBJ2-3, with 14 bases lining up with TRBD2. The CDR3 runs 15 residues. Germline CDR1 MRHNA, CDR2 SNTAGT. V dropped 6 bases and J dropped 4; count of bases not matched to a gene: 3.

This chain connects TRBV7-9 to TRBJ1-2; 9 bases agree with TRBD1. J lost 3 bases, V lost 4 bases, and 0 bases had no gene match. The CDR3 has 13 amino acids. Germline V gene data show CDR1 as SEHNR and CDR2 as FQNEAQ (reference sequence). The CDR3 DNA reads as TGTGCCAGCAGCTGGACAGGGGACTATGGCTACACCTTC. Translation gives CASSWTGDYGYTF.

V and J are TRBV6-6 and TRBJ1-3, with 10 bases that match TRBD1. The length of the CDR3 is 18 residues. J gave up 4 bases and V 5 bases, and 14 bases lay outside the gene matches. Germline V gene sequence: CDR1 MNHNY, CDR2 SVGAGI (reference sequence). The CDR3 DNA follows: TGTGCCAGCAGTCTGAGGCATGGGACAGGGGCAATGGGAAACACCATATATTTT. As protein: CASSLRHGTGAMGNTIYF.

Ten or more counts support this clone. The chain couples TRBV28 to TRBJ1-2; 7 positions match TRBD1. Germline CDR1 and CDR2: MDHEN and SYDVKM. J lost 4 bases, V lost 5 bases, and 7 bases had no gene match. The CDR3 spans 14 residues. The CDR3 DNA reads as TGTGCCAGCAGTACCCCAGGGGGTGCCTATGGCTACACCTTC. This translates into CASSTPGGAYGYTF.

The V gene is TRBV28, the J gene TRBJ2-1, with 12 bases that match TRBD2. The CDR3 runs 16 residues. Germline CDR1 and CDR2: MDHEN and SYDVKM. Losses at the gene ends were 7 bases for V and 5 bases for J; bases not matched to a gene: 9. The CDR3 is CASIKTLAGGDNEQFF. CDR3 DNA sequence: TGTGCCAGCATAAAAACTCTAGCGGGGGGGGACAATGAGCAGTTCTTC.

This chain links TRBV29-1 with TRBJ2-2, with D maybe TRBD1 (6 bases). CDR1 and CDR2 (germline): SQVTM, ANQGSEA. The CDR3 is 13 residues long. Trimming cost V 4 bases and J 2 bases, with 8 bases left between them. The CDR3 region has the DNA TGCAGCGTTGGAGGGGGAAACACCGGGGAGCTGTTTTTT. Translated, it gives CSVGGGNTGELFF.

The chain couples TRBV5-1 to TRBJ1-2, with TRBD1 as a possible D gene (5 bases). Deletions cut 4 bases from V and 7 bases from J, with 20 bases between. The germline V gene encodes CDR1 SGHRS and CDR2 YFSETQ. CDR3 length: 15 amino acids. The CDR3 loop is CASSPGDRELSGYTF. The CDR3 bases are TGCGCCAGCAGCCCGGGGGACCGGGAGTTAAGTGGCTACACCTTC.

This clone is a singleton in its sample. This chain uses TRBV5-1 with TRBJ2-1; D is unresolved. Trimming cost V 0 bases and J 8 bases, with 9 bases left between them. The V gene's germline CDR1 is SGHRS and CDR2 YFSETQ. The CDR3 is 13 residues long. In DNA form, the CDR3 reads TGCGCCAGCAGCTTGGCCGCGAATGATGAGCAGTTCTTC. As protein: CASSLAANDEQFF.

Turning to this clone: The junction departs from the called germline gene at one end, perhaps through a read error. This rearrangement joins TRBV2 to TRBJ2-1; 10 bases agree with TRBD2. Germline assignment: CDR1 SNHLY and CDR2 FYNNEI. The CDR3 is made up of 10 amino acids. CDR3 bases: TGTGCCAGCGACGGGACTAGCGTCATCTTC. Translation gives CASDGTSVIF. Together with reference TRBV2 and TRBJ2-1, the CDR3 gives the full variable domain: EPEVTQTPSHQVTQMGQEVILRCVPISNHLYFYWYRQILGQKVEFLVSFYNNEISEKSEIFDDQFSVERPDGSNFTLKIRSTKLEDSAMYFCASDGTSVIFGPGTRLTVL.